This T cell receptor beta chain was recorded in a study of cytomegalovirus exposure and HLA in healthy donors (dated by TCRdb to about 2017). Regarding the complete study: According to an earlier analysis of a few hundred of the donors, about 179 million T cells yielded 120 million or so unique TCR beta sequences and less than 300 Gb of sequence data. About 300 gigabases of sequencing data and some 85 million unique TCR sequences were included in an early release covering roughly 700 HLA-typed donors. Of the roughly 400 genotyped donors, roughly 80% were placed in the genetic ancestry cluster associated with self-reported Caucasian donors. The aim of the study was to test whether cataloging public T cell receptors could identify signatures of past pathogen exposure. The study profiled the T cell repertoires of under 850 subjects by immunosequencing and related them to cytomegalovirus serostatus. Along with the roughly 710-subject first cohort, a separate validation cohort of some 130 different subjects was used. The study combined high-throughput TCR immunosequencing, statistical association of individual TCRs with disease status, and machine learning to predict cytomegalovirus infection status. To study patterns of TCR occurrence, a later analysis re-analyzed previously published TCR beta repertoires from 550 to 800 donors and added high-resolution HLA genotyping. Rather than drawing on any new phenotypic data, the later analysis identified candidate immune exposures from TCR beta sequences and the way those sequences occurred across donors. An earlier analysis of 587 of the donors used high-throughput TCR beta sequencing to judge whether each TCR beta V gene segment behaved as functional or pseudogenic. Donor age, sex, ethnicity and CMV serostatus were compiled together with the repertoire data. A later genetic analysis used genome-wide SNP genotypes for about three fifths of the roughly 700 donors, treating that subset as a discovery cohort. All discovery cohort repertoires had been generated using a single sequencing platform. HLA typing covered class I and class II loci at four-digit resolution. The number of typed donors differed by locus: about 629-630 for A, B, C, DRB1 and DQB1; 522 for DQA1; 606 for DPA1; and about 450 for DPB1. Roughly 5 DR-DQ haplotypes were handled as single units for association and clustering, since linkage in the cohort was strong. Across 398 genotyped donors of the cohort, an average of about 240,000 unique TCR beta nucleotide sequences per donor were sequenced, and around 19% of those sequences were non-productive. Study-wide findings and limitations: Several of the top co-occurrence clusters appeared to be linked to parvovirus B19, influenza, CMV and Epstein-Barr virus, according to a later analysis. Because some donors lacked HLA typing at each locus, the association tests relied only on the typed subset. According to the authors, the approach could potentially be generalized to other disease states and immunological phenotypes. In a later genetic analysis, a missense DCLRE1C variant was associated with V-gene and J-gene trimming of TCR beta chains, and the association was replicated in an independent cohort. In a later analysis, TCR association rates were found to vary across HLA loci, with the most associated TCRs seen for DRB1 alleles and the fewest for HLA-C alleles. In the study, approximately 150 TCR beta chains were listed as associated with cytomegalovirus. Most CMV-associated TCR beta chains appeared to be HLA-restricted in a later analysis, and the HLA associations seemed to be driven largely by CMV exposure. Because counts were too low, about 18 rarely observed V segments, including chromosome 9 orphons, were excluded from the earlier analysis of some 590 of the donors. Cytomegalovirus status was reported to be diagnosed by the classifier with high specificity and sensitivity in both the original and validation cohorts. A later analysis found that HLA-associated TCR beta chains were more clonally expanded and had lower generation probabilities than equally common non-associated chains. When HLA alleles, especially DR and DQ, strongly co-occurred, TCR associations were difficult to assign to individual alleles. Most TCR sequences were seen in very few donors, while some public TCRs were found in many individuals. A further reported finding was that TCR beta sequences accurately predicted the HLA-A and HLA-B alleles for most subjects in the first cohort. Linkage disequilibrium might explain the correlated functional status among segregating V segments, but an unknown experimental factor could not be excluded. In this cohort, only TCR beta chains were sequenced, and detectable features were limited by the absence of alpha or paired-chain data. An earlier analysis of around 600 of the donors showed that most TCR beta V segments appeared in productive rearrangements either about 87% or about 30% of the time, which broadly matched IMGT annotations. Roughly uniform sequencing depth across donors was assumed in presence/absence analyses, although this assumption may not hold. Specific HLA alleles were associated with roughly 17,000 TCR beta sequences at a false discovery rate of 0.05 in a later analysis. A group of highly shared sequence variants was considered likely to be a technical artifact of the sequencing pipeline. CMV serostatus was the only immune exposure information available for the cohort. Compared with the roughly 670-donor mean, donors in an Asian-associated ancestry cluster had fewer N-insertions in productive TCRs, according to a later genetic analysis. Some IMGT-functional V segments, including TRBV6-2 and TRBV6-3, could not be told apart with the 87-base-pair reads, so those segments were excluded. In vitro tests confirmed that a few of the cytomegalovirus-associated TCR beta chains recognize cytomegalovirus antigens.

V loses 4 bases, J loses 0 bases, and the germline ends lie 13 bases apart. The CDR3 runs 17 amino acids, cysteine and phenylalanine included. The read is trimmed to its CDR3 DNA, 51 bases read in frame from base 1. CDR1 SGHTA and CDR2 FQGTGA were looked up in the germline V gene. This clone was observed a few times. What this receptor recognizes is not known. Base quality data are lacking; no much larger clone is found one base away. Library generation was performed with the immunoSEQ multiplex PCR assay. For the multiplex PCR, a mixture combining 60 forward primers for TCR Vbeta segments and 13 reverse primers for TCR Jbeta segments was used. Amplification of the CDR3 region of rearranged TCR beta genes was performed with a multiplex PCR assay on genomic DNA. On the Illumina HiSeq System, the amplified TCR beta libraries were sequenced as 87-base-pair reads. On the study's bioinformatics: In a later analysis, tens of millions of unique TCR beta chains were counted across the 500 to 700 repertoires, and roughly 11 million of these chains were shared by at least two donors. Raw reads were error-corrected and collapsed into unique sequences by a nearest-neighbor algorithm in which closely related sequences were merged to remove PCR and sequencing errors. Alignment of CDR3 sequences to IMGT reference sequences was used to assign V, D and J gene segments. For a sequence to be retained, a match of at least six nucleotides to both a V gene segment and a J gene segment was required. A rearrangement counted as productive if the CDR3 had no stop codons and remained in frame with V and J, and every other rearrangement counted as non-productive. CDR3 was defined by IMGT convention, running from the second conserved V-encoded cysteine to the conserved J-encoded phenylalanine. In an earlier analysis of more than 550 of the donors, sequences lacking an unambiguous match to a single V gene segment were excluded. An earlier analysis of a few hundred of the donors classified V segments as functional when productive rearrangements were above 56.7% and as segregating when the standard deviation between donors was above 5%. A statistical classification framework was built for diagnosing cytomegalovirus status from the catalog of TCR beta chain sequences. V and J gene assignment, in a later analysis, came from comparing TCR nucleotide sequences with IMGT/GENE-DB human TR gene sequences. Using the TCRdist pipeline, a later analysis assigned CDR3 sequences along with most-parsimonious VDJ recombination scenarios. In a later analysis, each TCR beta chain was defined by its CDR3 amino acid sequence together with its V-gene family, and reads lacking a unique V-gene family were excluded. To address suspected cross-contamination and a sequencing artifact, a later analysis removed around 600 highly shared, low-generation-probability nucleotide sequences. In a later analysis, a clonal expansion index for each public chain was calculated from normalized within-repertoire ranks of inferred template counts. In a later analysis, generation probabilities were computed using a VDJ recombination model fitted to out-of-frame rearrangements, and the results were checked against IGoR. In a later analysis, TCR-TCR, TCR-HLA and TCR-CMV co-occurrence was scored with hypergeometric tests, and a repertoire-size bias correction was applied to TCR pairs. False discovery rates were estimated in a later analysis by permuting HLA or CMV assignments 20 times. In a later analysis, co-occurring TCRs were grouped using DBSCAN, with TCRdist sequence similarity added in when clustering inside HLA-allele-positive subsets. Repertoires with fewer than 30,000 or more than 120,000 public chains were left out of co-occurrence clustering, as were about 5 repertoires with anomalous nucleotide sharing. TCRdb carries this immuneACCESS record with in-frame sequences only. Its versions omit some clonotypes, under half of them owing to an unresolved V gene in the studies checked, with the rest unexplained. V and J calls and clone size follow that table, whereas D and trimming were derived from the DNA. The sample has around 94,000 clones on record, 81% of them singletons. The top ten hold 10% of the sample.

In total, around 600 healthy bone marrow donors made up the cohort. At the time of sampling, every cohort member was nominally healthy, though immune exposures that went unrecorded were likely present. Of the approximately 700 cohort members, about 270 had a positive CMV serostatus and just over 350 had a negative one, while no CMV serostatus was recorded for the donor. Each donor provided a peripheral blood sample, and peripheral blood mononuclear cells were used for TCR beta sequencing. Genomic DNA was extracted from the blood cell samples with the Qiagen DNeasy Blood Extraction Kit. The rearrangement joined TRBV7-3 to TRBJ2-6, and possibly TRBD1, on 6 matching bases. The clonotype was recovered from a human donor in good health. Sample: PBMCs. The nucleotides are TGTGCCAGCAGCTCCACAGGGATATCCTCTGGGGCCAACGTCCTGACTTTC. Translated, this is CASSSTGISSGANVLTF.